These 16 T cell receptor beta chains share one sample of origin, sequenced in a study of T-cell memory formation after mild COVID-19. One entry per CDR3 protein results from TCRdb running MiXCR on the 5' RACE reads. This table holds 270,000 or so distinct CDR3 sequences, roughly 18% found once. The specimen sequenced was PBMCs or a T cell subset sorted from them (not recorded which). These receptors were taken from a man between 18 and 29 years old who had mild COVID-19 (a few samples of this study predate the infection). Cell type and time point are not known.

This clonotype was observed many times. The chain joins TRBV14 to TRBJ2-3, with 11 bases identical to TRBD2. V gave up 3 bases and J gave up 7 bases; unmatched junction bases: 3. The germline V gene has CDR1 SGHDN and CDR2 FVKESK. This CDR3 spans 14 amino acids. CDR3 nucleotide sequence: TGTGCCAGCAGCCAGACTAGCGGGGTAAATACGCAGTATTTT. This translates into CASSQTSGVNTQYF.

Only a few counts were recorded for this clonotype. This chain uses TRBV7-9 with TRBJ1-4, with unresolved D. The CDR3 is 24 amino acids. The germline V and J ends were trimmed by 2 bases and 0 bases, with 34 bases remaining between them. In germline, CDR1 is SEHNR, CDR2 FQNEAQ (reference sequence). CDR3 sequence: CASSLSTWKNLVPNNRTTNEKLFF. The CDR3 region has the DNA TGTGCCAGCAGCTTATCTACATGGAAAAACCTCGTTCCAAATAACCGAACAACTAATGAAAAACTGTTTTTT.

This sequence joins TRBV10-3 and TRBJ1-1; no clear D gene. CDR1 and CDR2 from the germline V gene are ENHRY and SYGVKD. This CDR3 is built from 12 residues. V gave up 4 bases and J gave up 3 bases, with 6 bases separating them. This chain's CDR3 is CAISGGYTEAFF. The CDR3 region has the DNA TGTGCCATCAGTGGAGGGTACACTGAAGCTTTCTTT.

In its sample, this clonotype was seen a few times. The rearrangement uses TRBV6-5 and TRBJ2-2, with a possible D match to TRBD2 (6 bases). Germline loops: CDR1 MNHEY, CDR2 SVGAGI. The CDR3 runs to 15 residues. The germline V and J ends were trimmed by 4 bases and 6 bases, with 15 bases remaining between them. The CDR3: CASSFIGGNAGELFF. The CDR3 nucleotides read TGTGCCAGCAGTTTTATCGGGGGTAACGCCGGGGAGCTGTTTTTT.

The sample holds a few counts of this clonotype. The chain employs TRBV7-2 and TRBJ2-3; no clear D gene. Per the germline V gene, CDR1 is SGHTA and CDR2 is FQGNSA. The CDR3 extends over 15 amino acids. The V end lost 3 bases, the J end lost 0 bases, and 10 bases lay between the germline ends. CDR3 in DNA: TGTGCCAGCAGCTTGGCTTCTTCGAGCACAGATACGCAGTATTTT. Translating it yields CASSLASSSTDTQYF.

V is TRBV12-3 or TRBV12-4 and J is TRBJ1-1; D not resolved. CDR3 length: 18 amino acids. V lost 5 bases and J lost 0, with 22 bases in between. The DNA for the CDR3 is TGTGCCAGCAGTCCTCCTCTTCCCTCAACATCATTGAACACTGAAGCTTTCTTT. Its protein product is CASSPPLPSTSLNTEAFF.

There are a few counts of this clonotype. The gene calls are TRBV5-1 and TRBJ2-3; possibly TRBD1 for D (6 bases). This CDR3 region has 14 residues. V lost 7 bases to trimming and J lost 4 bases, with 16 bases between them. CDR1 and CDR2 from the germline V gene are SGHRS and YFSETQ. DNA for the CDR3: TGCGCCAGCTACCTAGACAGGTTGGCAGATACGCAGTATTTT. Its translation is CASYLDRLADTQYF.

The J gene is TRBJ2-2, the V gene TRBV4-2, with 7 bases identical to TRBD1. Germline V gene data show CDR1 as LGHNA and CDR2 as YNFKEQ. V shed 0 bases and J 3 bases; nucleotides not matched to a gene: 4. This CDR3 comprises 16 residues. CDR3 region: CASSQDPTGYTGELFF. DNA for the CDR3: TGTGCCAGCAGCCAAGACCCGACAGGGTACACCGGGGAGCTGTTTTTT.

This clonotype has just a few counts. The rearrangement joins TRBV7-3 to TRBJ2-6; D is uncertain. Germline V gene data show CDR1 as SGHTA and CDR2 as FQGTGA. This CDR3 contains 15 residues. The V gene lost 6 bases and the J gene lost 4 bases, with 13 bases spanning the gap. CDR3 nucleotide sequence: TGTGCCAGCAGACCCGGAGTTGCCGGGGCCAACGTCCTGACTTTC. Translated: CASRPGVAGANVLTF.

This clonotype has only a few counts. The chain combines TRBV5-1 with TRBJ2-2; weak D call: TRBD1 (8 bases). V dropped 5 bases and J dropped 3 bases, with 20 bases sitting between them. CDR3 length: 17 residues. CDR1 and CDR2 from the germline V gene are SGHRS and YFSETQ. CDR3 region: CASRTSRTGRDTGELFF. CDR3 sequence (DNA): TGCGCCAGCAGGACGAGTAGGACAGGGAGGGACACCGGGGAGCTGTTTTTT.

The CDR3 loop reads CATSDFRTGGTDTQYF. The CDR3, as DNA: TGTGCCACCAGTGATTTCAGGACAGGGGGAACAGATACGCAGTATTTT. V usage is TRBV24-1 and J usage is TRBJ2-3, with TRBD1 matching 10 bases. The V and J ends lost 1 base and 3 bases, in that order; junction bases with no gene match: 3. CDR1 is KGHDR, CDR2 SFDVKD, per germline. This CDR3 region has 16 residues.

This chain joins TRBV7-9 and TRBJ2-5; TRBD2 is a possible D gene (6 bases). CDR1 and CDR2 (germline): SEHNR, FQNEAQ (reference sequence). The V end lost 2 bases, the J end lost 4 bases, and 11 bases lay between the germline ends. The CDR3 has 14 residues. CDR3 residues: CASSLTTSGETQYF. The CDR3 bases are TGTGCCAGCAGCTTAACGACTAGTGGAGAGACCCAGTACTTC.

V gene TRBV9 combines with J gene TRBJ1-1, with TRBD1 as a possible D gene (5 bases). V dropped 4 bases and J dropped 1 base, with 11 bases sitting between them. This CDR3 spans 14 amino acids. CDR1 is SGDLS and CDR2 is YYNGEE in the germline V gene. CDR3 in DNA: TGTGCCAGCAGCCCTCGGGGGGAGAACACTGAAGCTTTCTTT. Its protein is CASSPRGENTEAFF.

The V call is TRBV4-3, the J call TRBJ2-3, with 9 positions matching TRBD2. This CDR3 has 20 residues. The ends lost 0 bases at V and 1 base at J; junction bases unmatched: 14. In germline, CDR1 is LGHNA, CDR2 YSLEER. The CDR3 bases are TGCGCCAGCAGCCAAGATTTGTATCGGCGGGGGGGCCTCGGCACAGATACGCAGTATTTT. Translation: CASSQDLYRRGGLGTDTQYF.

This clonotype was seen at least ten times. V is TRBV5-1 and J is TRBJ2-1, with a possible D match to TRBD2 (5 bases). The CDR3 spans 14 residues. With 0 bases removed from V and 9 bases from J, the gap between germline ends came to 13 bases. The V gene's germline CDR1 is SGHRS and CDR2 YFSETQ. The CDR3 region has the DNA TGCGCCAGCAGCTTGGGTCCTTTCGCGGGTGAGCAGTTCTTC. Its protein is CASSLGPFAGEQFF.

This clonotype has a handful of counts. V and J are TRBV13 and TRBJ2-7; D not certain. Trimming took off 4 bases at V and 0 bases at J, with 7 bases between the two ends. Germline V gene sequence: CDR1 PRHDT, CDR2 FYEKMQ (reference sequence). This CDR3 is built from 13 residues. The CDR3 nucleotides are TGTGCCAGCAGCTACGGAACCTCCTACGAGCAGTACTTC. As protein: CASSYGTSYEQYF.